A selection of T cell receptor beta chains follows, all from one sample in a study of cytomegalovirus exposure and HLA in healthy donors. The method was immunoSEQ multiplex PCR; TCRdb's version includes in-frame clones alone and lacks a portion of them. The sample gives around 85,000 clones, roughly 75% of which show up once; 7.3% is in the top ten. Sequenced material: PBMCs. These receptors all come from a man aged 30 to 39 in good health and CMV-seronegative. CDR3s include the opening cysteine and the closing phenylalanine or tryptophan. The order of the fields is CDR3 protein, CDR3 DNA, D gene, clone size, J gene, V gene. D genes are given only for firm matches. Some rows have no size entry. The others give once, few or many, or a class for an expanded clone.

CASSPWTLTYEQYF,TGTGCCAGCAGCCCATGGACACTAACCTACGAGCAGTACTTC,.,.,TRBJ2-7,TRBV7-9
CASSLAEARPYEQYF,TGTGCCAGCAGCTTAGCGGAGGCGAGGCCCTACGAGCAGTACTTC,.,.,TRBJ2-7,TRBV7-9
CASSLDPAGGYTF,TGTGCCAGCAGCTTAGATCCCGCGGGGGGCTACACCTTC,.,.,TRBJ1-2,TRBV7-2
CAWSVSISYNEQFF,TGTGCCTGGAGTGTAAGCATTTCCTACAATGAGCAGTTCTTC,.,.,TRBJ2-1,TRBV30
CASSGYRGLDDGYTF,TGTGCCAGCAGCGGGTACAGGGGGCTTGATGATGGCTACACCTTC,TRBD1,once,TRBJ1-2,TRBV9
CASGERGTVGQKPRFF,TGTGCTAGTGGGGAGAGGGGGACAGTGGGCCAAAAACCCCGGTTCTTC,TRBD1,few,TRBJ2-1,TRBV12-5
CASSLQLAGGGDTQYF,TGTGCCAGCAGCTTGCAACTAGCGGGGGGAGGGGATACGCAGTATTTT,TRBD2,.,TRBJ2-3,TRBV5-4
CATTGATNEKLFF,TGTGCCACCACCGGTGCGACTAATGAAAAACTGTTTTTT,.,.,TRBJ1-4,TRBV15
CASSSPASSYEQYF,TGTGCCAGCAGTTCCCCGGCTAGCTCCTACGAGCAGTACTTC,.,.,TRBJ2-7,TRBV6-5
CASSDLGVNTGELFF,TGTGCCAGTAGCGACCTCGGGGTGAACACCGGGGAGCTGTTTTTT,.,.,TRBJ2-2,TRBV19
CASKQPGVSVEQYF,TGTGCCAGCAAACAACCCGGAGTCTCCGTCGAGCAGTACTTC,.,.,TRBJ2-7,TRBV6-5
CASSIRGSDGYTF,TGTGCCAGTAGTATTCGGGGATCGGATGGCTACACCTTC,.,.,TRBJ1-2,TRBV19
CASSFRTGTYEQYF,TGTGCCAGCAGCTTTCGGACAGGGACCTACGAGCAGTACTTC,TRBD1,.,TRBJ2-7,TRBV11-2
CASSLQVLANTGELFF,TGTGCCAGCAGCTTACAGGTTCTCGCGAACACCGGGGAGCTGTTTTTT,.,.,TRBJ2-2,TRBV5-5
CASRLTRDRSFNEQFF,TGTGCCAGCAGGTTAACCCGGGACAGGAGTTTCAATGAGCAGTTCTTC,TRBD1,.,TRBJ2-1,TRBV7-8
CASRKQGNYGYTF,TGTGCCAGTAGGAAACAGGGGAACTATGGCTACACCTTC,TRBD1,.,TRBJ1-2,TRBV19
CASSSLGEGNQPQHF,TGTGCCAGCAGTTCCTTGGGGGAGGGCAATCAGCCCCAGCATTTT,.,.,TRBJ1-5,TRBV27
CASSSVAGQNSYEQYF,TGTGCCAGCAGCTCCGTAGCGGGACAGAACTCCTACGAGCAGTACTTC,.,.,TRBJ2-7,TRBV7-9
CASKTGDEQYF,TGTGCCAGCAAAACAGGGGACGAGCAGTACTTC,TRBD1,.,TRBJ2-7,TRBV6-5
CASRLTGDNSPLHF,TGTGCCAGCAGACTAACAGGGGATAATTCACCCCTCCACTTT,TRBD1,few,TRBJ1-6,TRBV5-6
CSATRDSGYTF,TGCAGTGCAACCCGGGACAGCGGCTACACCTTC,TRBD1,.,TRBJ1-2,TRBV20-1
CASSQDSEGWNTEAFF,TGTGCCAGCAGCCAAGATTCGGAGGGCTGGAACACTGAAGCTTTCTTT,.,few,TRBJ1-1,TRBV4-2
CASSLGLADYNEQFF,TGTGCCAGCAGCCTCGGACTAGCGGATTACAATGAGCAGTTCTTC,TRBD2,.,TRBJ2-1,TRBV11-2
CASSFEFGGRGGKGYTF,TGCGCCAGCAGCTTTGAGTTCGGGGGTCGTGGTGGGAAAGGCTACACCTTC,.,.,TRBJ1-2,TRBV5-1
CASSETSGSYNEQFF,TGTGCCAGCAGTGAGACTAGCGGGTCCTACAATGAGCAGTTCTTC,TRBD2,.,TRBJ2-1,TRBV6-4
CASFSGAYEQYF,TGTGCCAGCTTTAGCGGGGCCTACGAGCAGTACTTC,TRBD2,.,TRBJ2-7,TRBV6-5
CASSERGLAGTGELFF,TGCGCCAGCAGTGAGAGGGGACTAGCGGGCACCGGGGAGCTGTTTTTT,TRBD2,.,TRBJ2-2,TRBV10-1
CASSLGPKGRQETQYF,TGTGCCAGCAGCTTAGGACCTAAGGGGCGCCAAGAGACCCAGTACTTC,.,once,TRBJ2-5,TRBV11-2
CASSPGQGAYGYTF,TGTGCCAGCAGCCCGGGACAGGGGGCCTATGGCTACACCTTC,TRBD1,.,TRBJ1-2,TRBV7-2
CASSPRALAGPYNEQFF,TGCGCCAGCAGCCCCAGGGCTTTAGCGGGACCCTACAATGAGCAGTTCTTC,TRBD2,.,TRBJ2-1,TRBV5-1
CASSNRDWAKAFF,TGTGCCAGCAGCAACCGGGACTGGGCTAAAGCTTTCTTT,.,.,TRBJ1-1,TRBV7-9
CASSLVAGSTEAFF,TGTGCCAGCAGTTTAGTGGCGGGATCCACTGAAGCTTTCTTT,.,.,TRBJ1-1,TRBV28
CAISEPPLAGGSYEQYF,TGTGCCATCAGTGAGCCTCCCTTAGCGGGAGGGTCATACGAGCAGTACTTC,TRBD2,.,TRBJ2-7,TRBV10-3
CASSLASGGTNTEAFF,TGTGCCAGCAGCTTGGCCTCGGGAGGCACGAACACTGAAGCTTTCTTT,.,.,TRBJ1-1,TRBV5-6
CASSSGGLADYEQYF,TGTGCCAGCAGTTCAGGGGGACTAGCGGACTACGAGCAGTACTTC,TRBD2,once,TRBJ2-7,TRBV28
CASTEQYSTDTQYF,TGTGCCAGCACGGAGCAGTATAGCACAGATACGCAGTATTTT,.,.,TRBJ2-3,TRBV6-1
CASSLAGGEKTQYF,TGCGCCAGCAGCTTGGCTGGGGGCGAGAAGACCCAGTACTTC,.,few,TRBJ2-5,TRBV5-1
CASSLGVQTNEKLFF,TGCGCCAGCAGCTTGGGGGTACAGACTAATGAAAAACTGTTTTTT,.,.,TRBJ1-4,TRBV5-1
CASSGGGPQETQYF,TGTGCTAGCAGCGGCGGGGGTCCCCAAGAGACCCAGTACTTC,TRBD2,.,TRBJ2-5,TRBV7-7
CASSPGQGTDTQYF,TGTGCCAGCAGCCCGGGACAGGGAACAGATACGCAGTATTTT,TRBD1,.,TRBJ2-3,TRBV5-5
CASSPQGGSNEQFF,TGTGCCAGCAGCCCCCAAGGAGGGTCCAATGAGCAGTTCTTC,.,.,TRBJ2-1,TRBV5-4